This T cell receptor beta chain was retrieved from a study of blood T cell repertoires in COVID-19. Study context: Spain, Italy and the United States supplied samples that represented acute and convalescent COVID-19. T cells, B-cell-depleted T cells, or PBMCs provided the cDNA or gDNA that served as material.

Original handling: Reference gene primer amplification gave nucleated cell count estimates. The method was immunoSEQ multiplex PCR; TCRdb's version includes in-frame clones alone and lacks a portion of them. D and trimming come from the DNA, and the V and J calls and clone size come from that table. Of tens of thousands of clones in the sample, more than 65% were seen once. This CDR3 has 14 amino acids. CDR1 is PRHDT and CDR2 is FYEKMQ in the germline V gene (reference sequence). J lost 5 bases, V lost 5 bases, and 5 bases had no gene match. Input material: peripheral blood. The receptor's source is a man older than 75 with acute or convalescent COVID-19. J is TRBJ2-2 and V is TRBV13, with TRBD1 matching 7 bases. Here the CDR3 reads CASSLQGRTGELFF. CDR3 bases: TGTGCCAGCAGCCTACAGGGGAGAACCGGGGAGCTGTTTTTT.